This passage covers 8 T cell receptor beta chains from one sample sequenced in a study of radiation and T cells in renal cell carcinoma. Data came from immunoSEQ multiplex PCR; TCRdb stores just in-frame clones and leaves some out. The table lists 100,000 to 150,000 clones, 81% of them singletons. Specified time point: blood 2 weeks post-SBRT. Treatment: 15 Gy SBRT to primary tumor, nephrectomy 4 weeks later. The sample here was blood, taken from a patient whose treatment included radiotherapy and nephrectomy. These receptor sequences come from a man over 45 with renal cell carcinoma.

The J gene is TRBJ2-7, the V gene TRBV29-1; 8 bases map to TRBD1. Germline trimming cut 5 bases from V and 5 bases from J; bases unmatched to any gene: 5. Germline CDR1 and CDR2: SQVTM and ANQGSEA. The length of the CDR3 is 12 residues. The CDR3: CSVTSGGHEQYF. For the CDR3, the DNA is TGCAGCGTTACATCAGGGGGCCACGAGCAGTACTTC.

This clone came up once. The CDR3 is CAWSVPGDTPRGYEQYF. The CDR3 DNA reads TGTGCCTGGAGTGTACCAGGCGATACCCCTCGGGGCTACGAGCAGTACTTC. The rearrangement uses TRBV30 and TRBJ2-7, with D perhaps TRBD2 (5 bases). The CDR3 is 17 amino acids. The V gene lost 0 bases and the J gene lost 3 bases, with 21 bases spanning the gap. CDR1 is GTSNPN, CDR2 SVGIG, per germline (reference sequence).

The chain joins TRBV6-1 to TRBJ1-5; D may be TRBD1 (5 bases). CDR1 is MNHNS and CDR2 is SASEGT in the germline V gene. The CDR3 is 18 residues long. V was cut by 2 bases and J by 0 bases, with 17 bases left in between. CDR3 nucleotides: TGTGCCAGCAGTGAACCCAGGCGGGGGGATTATAGCAATCAGCCCCAGCATTTT. Protein product: CASSEPRRGDYSNQPQHF.

The chain carries TRBV7-3 and TRBJ2-7, with TRBD2 matching 13 bases. Trimming cost V 4 bases and J 3 bases; bases outside gene matches: 3. This CDR3 has 15 amino acids. CDR1 is SGHTA and CDR2 is FQGTGA in the germline V gene. The DNA of the CDR3 is TGTGCCAGCAGCTCAAGACTAGCGGGAGGCTACGAGCAGTACTTC. This sequence encodes CASSSRLAGGYEQYF.

The chain uses TRBV21-1 and TRBJ1-1; the table's D call, TRBD1, was not checked against the DNA. TRBV21-1 is marked as a pseudogene. The CDR3 totals 14 residues. The CDR3 sequence is CASSRKGVNTEAFF. As DNA, the CDR3 is TGTGCCAGCAGCAGGAAAGGGGTGAACACTGAAGCTTTCTTT.

V usage is TRBV5-4 and J usage is TRBJ1-2, with D perhaps matching TRBD1 (5 bases). Looked up from germline, CDR1 is SGHNT and CDR2 is YYREEE (reference sequence). The V end lost 3 bases, the J end lost 6 bases, and 12 bases lay between the germline ends. This CDR3 is 13 amino acids long. The CDR3, as DNA: TGTGCCAGCAGCTCGGGGCTGAAGGATGGCTACACCTTC. Its translation is CASSSGLKDGYTF.

This clone has only one observation. The chain recombines TRBV9 with TRBJ2-1; D is perhaps TRBD2 (6 bases). Germline V CDR1 and CDR2: SGDLS, YYNGEE. Deletions cut 0 bases from V and 0 bases from J, with 13 bases between. The CDR3 runs 17 residues. The CDR3 DNA reads as TGTGCCAGCAGCGTAGGATCCGGGGGAAGCTCCTACAATGAGCAGTTCTTC. Translation: CASSVGSGGSSYNEQFF.

The chain links TRBV20-1 to TRBJ1-4, with D unclear. V was cut by 4 bases and J by 5 bases, with 5 bases left in between. CDR1 is DFQATT, CDR2 SNEGSKA, per germline (reference sequence). This CDR3 spans 11 amino acids. The CDR3 here is CSAMGNEKLFF. Here the CDR3 DNA reads TGCAGTGCTATGGGGAATGAAAAACTGTTTTTT.